Presented here are 22 T cell receptor beta chains from one specimen sequenced in a study of T-cell reconstitution after alpha-beta-depleted transplantation in children listed by TCRdb under 2016. This specimen's treatment or condition label, interpreted: allogeneic hematopoietic cell transplantation with graft depleted of TCRalphabeta T cells and CD19 B cells. The library was obtained by PCR. This sample was sequenced with an Illumina HiSeq 2500. TCR libraries were prepared with molecular barcoding, using unique molecular identifiers to normalize TCRbeta repertoire quantification. TCRdb trimmed the raw reads at Q25, called clones with MiXCR and kept productive beta chains. CDR3 protein sequences are deduplicated, and each keeps its most common genes and DNA. The sample table shows roughly 150,000 distinct CDR3 sequences, and 11% are seen once. Approximately 13% of the sample is taken by the ten largest.

Sample: PBMCs, taken before TCRalphabeta/CD19-depleted stem cell transplant. These receptors were obtained from a boy aged 2-15 years with acute myeloid leukemia, due to receive a stem cell transplant.

This clonotype was detected only once. At one of its ends the junction is not consistent with the germline gene, which may arise from a read error. V and J are TRBV6-1 and TRBJ2-1; TRBD1 might be the D (7 bases). Germline V gene sequence: CDR1 MNHNS, CDR2 SASEGT. The CDR3 loop spans 16 amino acids. DNA of the CDR3: TGTGCCGGCAGGACTACTAGCAGGGGGGAATACAATGAGCAGTTCTTC. Translation gives CAGRTTSRGEYNEQFF.

This clonotype has a count of ten or more. The chain recombines TRBV12-5 with TRBJ2-1, with D tentatively TRBD1 or TRBD2 (5 bases each). With 2 bases removed from V and 9 bases from J, the gap between germline ends came to 17 bases. CDR3 size: 15 residues. From germline, CDR1 is LGHNT and CDR2 FRNRAP. The CDR3 DNA reads TGTGCTAGTGGTTTGCCCGGGACGTCGCTAGGTGAGCAGTTCTTC. Protein sequence: CASGLPGTSLGEQFF.

This clonotype appeared many times. The chain is built from TRBV7-9 and TRBJ1-6; perhaps TRBD1 as D (5 bases). Trimming shortened V by 2 bases and J by 1 base, and 9 bases separated the two germline ends. Germline CDR1 and CDR2: SEHNR and FQNEAQ (reference sequence). The CDR3 contains 16 residues. The CDR3 here is CASSLSGGSYNSPLHF. Written as DNA, the CDR3 is TGTGCCAGCAGCTTAAGCGGGGGATCCTATAATTCACCCCTCCACTTT.

As to this clonotype: This may be a read error: a much more frequent sequence differs by one nucleotide. The CDR3 does not close with the conserved phenylalanine or tryptophan, likely indicating a read error. The rearrangement uses TRBV20-1 and TRBJ1-5; TRBD1 matches 10 bases. The germline gives CDR1 DFQATT, CDR2 SNEGSKA (reference sequence). There are 13 residues in the CDR3. Trimming cost V 6 bases and J 6 bases; bases outside gene matches: 5. The CDR3 DNA reads TGCAGTGCCGCTTGGACAGGGGGTCAGCCCCAGCATTGT. It specifies CSAAWTGGQPQHC.

Remarks on this clonotype: This may be a read error: a much more frequent sequence differs by one nucleotide. The chain couples TRBV7-2 to TRBJ2-3; D is possibly TRBD2 (6 bases). Looked up from germline, CDR1 is SGHTA and CDR2 is FQGNSA. The V gene lost 6 bases and the J gene lost 6 bases, with 13 bases spanning the gap. The CDR3 runs to 13 residues. Here the CDR3 reads CASRLAITDTQYF. The CDR3, as DNA: TGTGCCAGCAGACTAGCCATTACTGATACGCAGTATTTT.

This clonotype occurred a few times. The chain is built from TRBV12-3 or TRBV12-4 and TRBJ2-5; the D gene is possibly TRBD2 (7 bases). V was trimmed by 5 bases and J by 5 bases, leaving 24 bases between them. The CDR3 consists of 17 residues. CDR3 DNA sequence: TGTGCCAGCAGTCCGGGACACGAGACAACAGCGGGGGAGACCCAGTACTTC. It yields the protein CASSPGHETTAGETQYF.

In this sample, this clonotype turned up many times. The V and J genes are TRBV27 and TRBJ1-1, with TRBD1 identical over 8 bases. The CDR3 loop spans 15 amino acids. V shed 6 bases and J 1 base; nucleotides not matched to a gene: 7. Germline lookup yields CDR1 MNHEY and CDR2 SMNVEV (reference sequence). The CDR3 nucleotides are TGTGCCAGCAGACGTACGGGACAGGCGAACACTGAAGCTTTCTTT. This sequence encodes CASRRTGQANTEAFF.

This clonotype has a count of ten or more. This chain uses TRBV15 with TRBJ2-3; D unclear. Per germline, CDR1 LNHNV and CDR2 YYDKDF (reference sequence). This CDR3 region has 15 residues. V was trimmed by 2 bases and J by 2 bases, leaving 11 bases between them. CDR3: CATSRLVGTTDTQYF. CDR3 bases: TGTGCCACCAGCAGACTGGTTGGAACCACAGATACGCAGTATTTT.

This clonotype appeared many times. The chain joins TRBV20-1 to TRBJ1-5; D gene unclear. The CDR3 loop spans 13 amino acids. The V and J ends lost 5 bases and 1 base respectively, with 9 bases between them. Germline V gives CDR1 DFQATT, CDR2 SNEGSKA (reference sequence). The CDR3 loop is CSAAQSSNQPQHF. The DNA for the CDR3 is TGCAGTGCTGCCCAGAGCAGCAATCAGCCCCAGCATTTT.

This clonotype was observed many times. This sequence joins TRBV7-9 and TRBJ2-3; D is unclear. Germline V gene sequence: CDR1 SEHNR, CDR2 FQNEAQ (reference sequence). The CDR3 contains 14 residues. Trimming removed 4 bases at V and 2 bases at J, with 10 bases between. The CDR3 is CASSSSGSTDTQYF. The CDR3 nucleotides read TGTGCCAGCAGCTCGAGTGGATCCACAGATACGCAGTATTTT.

This clonotype was seen just once. The V gene is TRBV10-3, the J gene TRBJ2-2; either TRBD1 or TRBD2 may supply D (5 bases each). The CDR3 length is 17 residues. The V and J ends lost 6 bases and 1 base respectively, with 18 bases between them. Germline V gene data show CDR1 as ENHRY and CDR2 as SYGVKD. This chain's CDR3 is CAISRSSGLVNTGELFF. The CDR3 nucleotides are TGTGCCATCAGCCGCAGTTCGGGGCTCGTGAACACCGGGGAGCTGTTTTTT.

This clonotype was recorded many times. The rearrangement uses TRBV28 and TRBJ1-2, with 8 bases aligning to TRBD1. In germline, CDR1 is MDHEN, CDR2 SYDVKM. CDR3 size: 14 residues. V gave up 5 bases and J gave up 3 bases; unmatched junction bases: 5. CDR3 bases: TGTGCCAGCAGTCCAGGGGGCGCGGACTATGGCTACACCTTC. This translates into CASSPGGADYGYTF.

There are many counts of this clonotype. The chain combines TRBV20-1 with TRBJ2-1, with D possibly matching TRBD1 (6 bases). CDR3 length equals 16 residues. V lost 4 bases, J lost 0 bases, and 16 bases lay in between. In germline, CDR1 is DFQATT, CDR2 SNEGSKA (reference sequence). In DNA, the CDR3 is TGCAGTGCTACGCGTAACAGGGCCTACTCCTACAATGAGCAGTTCTTC. Translation gives CSATRNRAYSYNEQFF.

With respect to this clonotype: A read error is possible here, since a much larger clone lies one base away. J is TRBJ1-2 and V is TRBV2; no firm D call. Deletions cut 3 bases from V and 4 bases from J, with 12 bases between. Germline V CDR1 and CDR2: SNHLY, FYNNEI. The CDR3 is 14 amino acids. The CDR3 nucleotides read TGTGCCAGCAGTGATGGCACGGGGAGCTATGGCTACACCTTC. Its translation is CASSDGTGSYGYTF.

The sample holds many counts of this clonotype. V usage is TRBV4-1 and J usage is TRBJ2-7, with 7 bases fitting TRBD2. The V and J ends lost 4 bases and 0 bases, in that order; junction bases with no gene match: 3. In germline, CDR1 is MGHRA, CDR2 YSYEKL. The CDR3 covers 14 residues. The DNA of the CDR3 is TGCGCCAGCAGCCCAGCGGGACTCTCCTACGAGCAGTACTTC. It translates to CASSPAGLSYEQYF.

This clonotype was seen repeatedly, ten times or more. The rearrangement links TRBV29-1 to TRBJ2-6, with D perhaps TRBD2 (5 bases). The CDR3 contains 14 residues. V was shortened by 5 bases and J by 1 base, with 9 bases between the two germline ends. The germline CDR1 and CDR2 sequences are SQVTM and ANQGSEA. The CDR3 loop is CSVFRGSGANVLTF. Here the CDR3 DNA reads TGCAGCGTTTTTCGGGGATCTGGGGCCAACGTCCTGACTTTC. The variable domain in full, with the rest retrieved from reference TRBV29-1 and TRBJ2-6, is SAVISQKPSRDICQRGTSLTIQCQVDSQVTMMFWYRQQPGQSLTLIATANQGSEATYESGFVIDKFPISRPNLTFSTLTVSNMSPEDSSIYLCSVFRGSGANVLTFGAGSRLTVL.

Only a few counts were recorded for this clonotype. Written as DNA, the CDR3 is TGCGCCAGCAGCCAAGTCGGCAGGAACACTGAAGCTTTCTTT. Its translation is CASSQVGRNTEAFF. V and J are TRBV4-1 and TRBJ1-1; D gene ambiguous. Looked up from germline, CDR1 is MGHRA and CDR2 is YSYEKL. V was pared by 1 base and J by 1 base, with 7 bases between. The CDR3 length is 14 residues.

This clonotype was picked up many times. The gene calls are TRBV7-3 and TRBJ2-2; D not resolved. Per the germline V gene, CDR1 is SGHTA and CDR2 is FQGTGA. The CDR3 is 13 amino acids. Trimming pared 4 bases from V and 3 bases from J, leaving 6 bases between. Here the CDR3 DNA reads TGTGCCAGCAGCTCGGGCTACACCGGGGAGCTGTTTTTT. Protein product: CASSSGYTGELFF.

This clonotype was seen ten or more times. The chain recombines TRBV7-9 with TRBJ2-2; TRBD2 matches 9 bases. CDR1 and CDR2 from the germline V gene are SEHNR and FQNEAQ (reference sequence). Trimming at V came to 4 bases and at J to 4 bases, leaving 10 bases not matched to a gene. This CDR3 is built from 17 residues. CDR3 nucleotide sequence: TGTGCCAGCAGCTCTACAATATATAGCGGGAGCACCGGGGAGCTGTTTTTT. Residues: CASSSTIYSGSTGELFF.

This clonotype was recorded at least ten times. The chain recombines TRBV19 with TRBJ2-7; 7 bases line up with TRBD2. The V segment lost 0 bases and the J segment 4 bases; nucleotides outside the gene matches: 9. This CDR3 has 16 residues. Per the germline V gene, CDR1 is LNHDA and CDR2 is SQIVND (reference sequence). CDR3 loop: CASSIEEAGVGYEQYF. The CDR3 nucleotides read TGTGCCAGTAGTATAGAGGAGGCGGGAGTCGGATACGAGCAGTACTTC.

This clonotype has ten or more counts. This rearrangement joins TRBV20-1 to TRBJ2-2; 13 bases are a match to TRBD2. Germline V gene data show CDR1 as DFQATT and CDR2 as SNEGSKA (reference sequence). With 5 bases clipped from V and 1 base from J, the junction kept 7 bases outside the gene matches. The CDR3 runs 17 residues. CDR3 loop: CSALLAGGPGNTGELFF. CDR3 bases: TGCAGTGCTTTACTAGCGGGAGGGCCGGGGAACACCGGGGAGCTGTTTTTT.

At least ten counts were recorded for this clonotype. The rearrangement joins TRBV4-1 to TRBJ2-7, with 9 positions matching TRBD1. Germline V CDR1 and CDR2: MGHRA, YSYEKL. J gave up 3 bases and V 2 bases, and 5 bases lay outside the gene matches. The CDR3 is made up of 15 amino acids. The CDR3 nucleotides are TGCGCCAGCAGCCAAAGGACAGGGGACGGCTACGAGCAGTACTTC. It yields the protein CASSQRTGDGYEQYF.